This T cell receptor (beta chain) was found in a study of blood T cell repertoires in COVID-19. Overall study context: Acute and convalescent COVID-19 specimens originated in the United States, Italy and Spain. T cells, B-cell-depleted T cells, or PBMCs supplied cDNA or gDNA.

Methods used by the authors: Reference gene primer amplification yielded estimated nucleated cell counts. Using immunoSEQ multiplex PCR, the repertoire was profiled, and TCRdb retains in-frame clones only, with some absent. Clonal size and the V and J genes are those of that table, whereas D and trimming came from the DNA. The sample yields about 97,000 clones, around nine tenths seen once. The CDR3 has 15 residues. Per germline, CDR1 MGHRA and CDR2 YSYEKL. With 1 base clipped from V and 3 bases from J, the junction kept 3 bases outside the gene matches. The sequence was collected from a human donor in a cohort sampled during active COVID-19. The sequenced material came from peripheral blood. The gene calls are TRBV4-1 and TRBJ1-3; 7 positions agree with TRBD1. In nucleotides, the CDR3 is TGCGCCAGCAGCCAAGGACAGGGATTTGGAAACACCATATATTTT. Translating gives CASSQGQGFGNTIYF.